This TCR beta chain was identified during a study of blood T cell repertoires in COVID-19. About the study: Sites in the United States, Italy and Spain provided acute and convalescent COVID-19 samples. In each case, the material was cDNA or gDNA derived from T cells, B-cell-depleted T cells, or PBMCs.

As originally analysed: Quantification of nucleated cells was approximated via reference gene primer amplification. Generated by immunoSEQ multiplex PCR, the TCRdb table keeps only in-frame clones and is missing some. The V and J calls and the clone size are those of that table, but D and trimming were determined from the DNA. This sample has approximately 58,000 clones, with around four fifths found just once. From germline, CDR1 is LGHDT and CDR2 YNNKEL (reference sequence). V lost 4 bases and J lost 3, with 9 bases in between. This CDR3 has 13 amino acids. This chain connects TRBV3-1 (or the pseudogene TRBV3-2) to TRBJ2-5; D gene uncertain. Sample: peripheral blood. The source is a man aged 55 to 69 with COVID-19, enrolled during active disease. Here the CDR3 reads CASSLDLKETQYF. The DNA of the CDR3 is TGTGCCAGCAGCCTCGACTTGAAAGAGACCCAGTACTTC.